Listed here are 18 T cell receptor beta chains from one sample, sequenced in a study of shared clonotypes between healthy human individuals. Libraries were prepared by immunoSEQ multiplex PCR; TCRdb keeps only in-frame clonotypes and omits some of them. The sample consists of about 490,000 clones, approximately 79% of them appearing once. Sequenced sample: PBMCs. All receptors come from a woman aged 40-49 years in good health. Some clones in this sample may be carry-over from other donors' samples.

This chain joins TRBV7-9 and TRBJ2-7; possibly TRBD1 or TRBD2 for D (5 bases each). Per the germline V gene, CDR1 is SEHNR and CDR2 is FQNEAQ (reference sequence). Trimming cost V 5 bases and J 2 bases, with 19 bases left between them. The CDR3 runs 16 residues. The chain's CDR3 is CASSPRGATSPYEQYF. The DNA for the CDR3 is TGTGCCAGCAGCCCCCGAGGGGCTACATCGCCCTACGAGCAGTACTTC.

This chain uses TRBV19 with TRBJ1-1; D is unresolved. Trimming took 2 bases from V and 3 from J, leaving 10 bases between them. The germline gives CDR1 LNHDA, CDR2 SQIVND (reference sequence). The CDR3 covers 14 residues. The CDR3 loop is CASSIKFWDTEAFF. For the CDR3, the DNA is TGTGCCAGTAGTATAAAGTTTTGGGACACTGAAGCTTTCTTT.

The CDR3 reads CASSTRGRSYGYTF. Here the CDR3 DNA reads TGTGCCAGTAGCACCCGTGGACGGAGCTATGGCTACACCTTC. This chain joins TRBV19 and TRBJ1-2; the D is unclear. V was cut by 6 bases and J by 4 bases, with 15 bases left in between. The CDR3 totals 14 residues. Germline-derived CDR1 and CDR2 are LNHDA and SQIVND (reference sequence).

The chain employs TRBV28 and TRBJ2-7, with 10 bases lining up with TRBD2. The CDR3 contains 14 residues. Germline lookup yields CDR1 MDHEN and CDR2 SYDVKM. The V gene end was trimmed by 6 bases and the J gene end by 4 bases; junction bases not matched to a gene: 6. CDR3 DNA sequence: TGTGCCAGCAGGCCTAGCGGGAGTGGGTACGAGCAGTACTTC. Translation: CASRPSGSGYEQYF.

This clone was observed a single time. J is TRBJ2-1 and V is TRBV2; 14 bases are a match to TRBD2. Germline lookup yields CDR1 SNHLY and CDR2 FYNNEI. The CDR3 runs to 17 residues. Trimming cost V 1 base and J 5 bases; bases outside gene matches: 4. This CDR3 is CASSEDGLAGGDNEQFF. In nucleotides, the CDR3 is TGTGCCAGCAGTGAAGACGGACTAGCGGGAGGTGACAATGAGCAGTTCTTC.

The rearrangement links TRBV28 to TRBJ2-5; 7 bases fit TRBD1. The CDR3 is made up of 16 amino acids. Looked up from germline, CDR1 is MDHEN and CDR2 is SYDVKM. With 4 bases clipped from V and 0 bases from J, the junction kept 8 bases outside the gene matches. The CDR3 DNA reads as TGTGCCAGCAGTTCCGTACAGGGGACGTACCAAGAGACCCAGTACTTC. Its protein is CASSSVQGTYQETQYF.

The rearrangement joins TRBV11-3 to TRBJ1-1; TRBD1 might be the D (6 bases). The CDR3 covers 15 residues. CDR1 and CDR2 from the germline V gene are SGHNT and YENEEA. V was trimmed by 4 bases and J by 4 bases, leaving 16 bases between them. The CDR3 is CASSYNGGASTEAFF. CDR3 coding DNA: TGTGCCAGCAGCTACAATGGGGGGGCAAGCACTGAAGCTTTCTTT. Looking up the rest from reference TRBV11-3 and TRBJ1-1 gives the full variable domain: EAGVVQSPRYKIIEKKQPVAFWCNPISGHNTLYWYLQNLGQGPELLIRYENEEAVDDSQLPKDRFSAERLKGVDSTLKIQPAELGDSAVYLCASSYNGGASTEAFFGQGTRLTVV.

This rearrangement joins TRBV2 to TRBJ1-6; D gene ambiguous. Germline V lookup: CDR1 SNHLY, CDR2 FYNNEI. The CDR3 contains 14 residues. The V and J ends lost 6 bases and 2 bases respectively, with 8 bases between them. CDR3 region: CASRPGAYNSPLHF. The CDR3 coding sequence is TGTGCCAGCAGGCCGGGAGCCTATAATTCACCCCTCCACTTT.

The chain couples TRBV7-2 to TRBJ2-3; D might be TRBD2 (6 bases). V dropped 0 bases and J dropped 6 bases, with 10 bases sitting between them. The germline V gene has CDR1 SGHTA and CDR2 FQGNSA. CDR3 length: 14 residues. The CDR3 coding sequence is TGTGCCAGCAGCTTAGCCGGAGGGTTCGATACGCAGTATTTT. Translating gives CASSLAGGFDTQYF. Together with reference TRBV7-2 and TRBJ2-3, the CDR3 gives the full variable domain: GAGVSQSPSNKVTEKGKDVELRCDPISGHTALYWYRQSLGQGLEFLIYFQGNSAPDKSGLPSDRFSAERTGGSVSTLTIQRTQQEDSAVYLCASSLAGGFDTQYFGPGTRLTVL.

The chain uses TRBV6-1 and TRBJ2-4, with a weak D call TRBD1 (5 bases). The length of the CDR3 is 13 residues. V gave up 7 bases and J gave up 0 bases, with 7 bases separating them. Per germline, CDR1 MNHNS and CDR2 SASEGT. In DNA form, the CDR3 reads TGTGCCAGCACCAGGGAAGCCAAAAACATTCAGTACTTC. Residues: CASTREAKNIQYF.

The gene calls are TRBV21-1 and TRBJ1-2; the table calls TRBD1, which could not be checked here. TRBV21-1 is recorded as a pseudogene. The CDR3 consists of 17 residues. The CDR3 DNA follows: TGTGCCAGCAGCATTGGGACAAGTCCTACCTGCTACTATGGCTACACCTTC. Amino acid sequence: CASSIGTSPTCYYGYTF.

The V and J genes are TRBV19 and TRBJ2-5, with D hard to call. The CDR3 covers 13 residues. The germline gives CDR1 LNHDA, CDR2 SQIVND (reference sequence). The ends were cut back, 4 bases at V and 1 base at J, with 7 bases in the middle. CDR3 sequence reads: CASSTQVQETQYF. Written as DNA, the CDR3 is TGTGCCAGTAGTACGCAGGTCCAAGAGACCCAGTACTTC.

This chain joins TRBV30 and TRBJ1-2, with a weak D call TRBD1 (5 bases). V was clipped by 5 bases and J by 4 bases, with 20 bases between them. The length of the CDR3 is 15 residues. Germline CDR1 reads GTSNPN; CDR2 reads SVGIG (reference sequence). CDR3 residues: CAWLPYLGEVYGYTF. CDR3 in DNA: TGTGCCTGGCTCCCCTACTTGGGGGAGGTCTATGGCTACACCTTC.

The chain carries TRBV4-1 and TRBJ1-5, with D perhaps TRBD1 (6 bases). The CDR3 contains 14 residues. In germline, CDR1 is MGHRA, CDR2 YSYEKL. Trimming took 4 bases from V and 4 from J, leaving 11 bases between them. The CDR3 here is CASSLGGQNQPQHF. The CDR3 region has the DNA TGCGCCAGCAGCCTCGGGGGGCAGAATCAGCCCCAGCATTTT.

The genes are TRBV7-3 and TRBJ2-2, with TRBD1 as a possible D gene (5 bases). Germline V CDR1 and CDR2: SGHTA, FQGTGA. The CDR3 has 15 amino acids. Deletions cut 7 bases from V and 2 bases from J, with 14 bases between. The CDR3 DNA is TGTGCCAGCACCCCCCCCCAGGGAAACACCGGGGAGCTGTTTTTT. Translation: CASTPPQGNTGELFF.

The chain has TRBV10-2 and TRBJ2-7, with 8 bases fitting TRBD2. V lost 6 bases, J lost 2 bases, and 6 bases stayed unmatched. Germline assignment: CDR1 WSHSY and CDR2 SAAADI. The CDR3 contains 14 residues. The CDR3 region has the DNA TGCGCCAGCAGGGGGAACGGGGGGGCCTACGAGCAGTACTTC. Residues: CASRGNGGAYEQYF.

This clone has a single count. This chain uses TRBV5-4 with TRBJ1-2; TRBD1 agrees at 10 bases. The ends lost 2 bases at V and 4 bases at J; junction bases unmatched: 8. CDR1 is SGHNT and CDR2 is YYREEE in the germline V gene (reference sequence). This CDR3 spans 16 amino acids. The CDR3 coding sequence is TGTGCCAGCAGCTTCCCGGGACAGGGGCGCACCTATGGCTACACCTTC. Translation gives CASSFPGQGRTYGYTF.

The chain carries TRBV9 and TRBJ2-3; possible D gene TRBD2, 5 bases. The CDR3 covers 15 residues. The V end was cut by 0 bases, the J end by 1 base, with 9 bases between. Germline CDR1 is SGDLS and CDR2 is YYNGEE. CDR3 sequence (DNA): TGTGCCAGCAGCGTAGGAGCGGTTGGCACAGATACGCAGTATTTT. It encodes CASSVGAVGTDTQYF.